Included here is one T cell receptor (beta chain) sequence, with context. A second roughly 6 to 11 cycle PCR used barcoded and J-beta primers. Tagging of each cDNA molecule was performed by a template-switch adaptor with 12 random nucleotides. TCRdb redid the calling of the 5' RACE reads with MiXCR, one entry per CDR3 protein. The table includes 800,000 to 950,000 distinct CDR3 sequences, under 35% detected once. These data originate in a study of blood T cells in healthy people across ages. The CDR3 totals 13 residues. CDR1 is SQVTM and CDR2 is ANQGSEA in the germline V gene. The same specimen was also included in a second study, on T cells of mothers and their children. That source notes: cDNA was synthesized from all extracted RNA at approximately 1.5 ug per reaction. Thymic selection, a shaping force on TCR recombination output, acts similarly in related and unrelated pairs. Slightly higher overlap, not significant, was seen in related mother-child pairs than in unrelated pairs.

The sequence was obtained from a woman aged 40-49 years in good health. The sequenced material came from blood. The V call is TRBV29-1, the J call TRBJ2-7; 8 bases map to TRBD1. In DNA, the CDR3 is TGCGGCGCACTTCTGGGGACAGGACCCGAGCAGTACTTC. Translating it yields CGALLGTGPEQYF.